This T cell receptor (beta chain) was retrieved from a study of CXCR3-negative and CXCR3-positive naive CD8 T cells. Findings and limits, study-wide: The study found more hydrophobic TRB CDR3s in CXCR3-positive naive cells than in CXCR3-negative naive cells.

Libraries of TRB cDNA were made by 5' RACE and carried UMIs. TCRdb reprocessed the 5' RACE reads and keeps a single row for each CDR3 protein, giving no DNA. Its clone listing holds roughly 120,000 distinct CDR3 sequences. A word on this clonotype: No antigen is known for it.

This CDR3 has 14 residues. CDR1 and CDR2 from the germline V gene are SGHRS and YFSETQ. The receptor's source is a human donor in good health. Some clones in this sample may be carry-over from other donors' samples. The specimen was naive CXCR3+ CD8+ T cells from blood. Subset: CD45RO-CCR7+CD27+CD95- naive CD8+ T cells expressing CXCR3 (TNR3+). The chain employs TRBV5-1 and TRBJ2-2. CDR3: CASRQFMNTGELFF.